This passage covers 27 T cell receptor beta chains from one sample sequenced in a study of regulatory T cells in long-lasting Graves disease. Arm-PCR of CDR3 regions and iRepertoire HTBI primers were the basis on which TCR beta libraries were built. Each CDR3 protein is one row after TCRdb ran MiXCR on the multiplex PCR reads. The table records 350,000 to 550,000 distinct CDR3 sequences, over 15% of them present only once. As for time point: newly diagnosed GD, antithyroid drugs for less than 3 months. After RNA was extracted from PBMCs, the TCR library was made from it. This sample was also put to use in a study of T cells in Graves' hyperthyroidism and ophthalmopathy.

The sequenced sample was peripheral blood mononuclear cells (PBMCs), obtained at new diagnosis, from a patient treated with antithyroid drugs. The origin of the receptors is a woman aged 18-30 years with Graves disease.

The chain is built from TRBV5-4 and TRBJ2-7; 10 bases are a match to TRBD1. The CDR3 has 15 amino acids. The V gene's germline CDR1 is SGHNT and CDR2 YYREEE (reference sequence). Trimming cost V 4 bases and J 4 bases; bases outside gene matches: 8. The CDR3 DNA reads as TGTGCCAGCAGCGCCGGGACAGGGGTAATTTACGAGCAGTACTTC. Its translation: CASSAGTGVIYEQYF.

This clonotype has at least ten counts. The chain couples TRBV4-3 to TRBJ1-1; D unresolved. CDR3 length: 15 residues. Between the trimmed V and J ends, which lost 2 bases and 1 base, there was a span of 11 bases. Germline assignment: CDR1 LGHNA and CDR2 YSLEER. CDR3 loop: CASSQHWGENTEAFF. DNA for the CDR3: TGCGCCAGCAGCCAACATTGGGGAGAGAACACTGAAGCTTTCTTT.

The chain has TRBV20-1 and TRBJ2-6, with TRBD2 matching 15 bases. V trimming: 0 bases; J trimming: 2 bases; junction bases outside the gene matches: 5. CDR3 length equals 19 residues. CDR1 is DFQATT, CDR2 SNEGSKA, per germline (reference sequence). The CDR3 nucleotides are TGCAGTGCTAGAGATTTGGGACTAGCGGGAGGAGCTGGGGCCAACGTCCTGACTTTC. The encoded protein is CSARDLGLAGGAGANVLTF.

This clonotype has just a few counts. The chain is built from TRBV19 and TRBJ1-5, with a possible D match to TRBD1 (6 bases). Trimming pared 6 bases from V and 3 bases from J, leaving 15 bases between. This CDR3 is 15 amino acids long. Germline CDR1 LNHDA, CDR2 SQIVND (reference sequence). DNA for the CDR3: TGTGCCAGTAGGGACAGTGTGCTAATCAATCAGCCCCAGCATTTT. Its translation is CASRDSVLINQPQHF.

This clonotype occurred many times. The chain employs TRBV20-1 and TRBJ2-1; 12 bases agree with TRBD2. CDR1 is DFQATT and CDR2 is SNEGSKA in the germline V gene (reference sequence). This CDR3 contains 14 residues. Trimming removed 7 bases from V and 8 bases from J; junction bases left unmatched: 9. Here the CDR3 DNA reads TGCAGTGTTTTAAAGACTAGCGGGAGCTATGAGCAGTTCTTC. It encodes CSVLKTSGSYEQFF.

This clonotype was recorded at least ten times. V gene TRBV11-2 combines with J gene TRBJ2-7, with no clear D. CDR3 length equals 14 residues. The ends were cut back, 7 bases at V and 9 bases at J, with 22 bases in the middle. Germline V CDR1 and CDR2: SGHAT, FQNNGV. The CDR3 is CASTPKDGVGGQYF. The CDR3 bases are TGTGCCAGCACCCCGAAGGACGGTGTCGGCGGGCAGTACTTC.

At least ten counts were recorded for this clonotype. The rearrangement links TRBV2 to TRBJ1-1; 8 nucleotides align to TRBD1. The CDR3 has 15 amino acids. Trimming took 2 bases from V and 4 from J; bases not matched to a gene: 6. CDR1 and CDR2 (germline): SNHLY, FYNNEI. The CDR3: CASSELGQGGTEAFF. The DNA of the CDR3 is TGTGCCAGCAGTGAATTAGGACAGGGTGGCACTGAAGCTTTCTTT.

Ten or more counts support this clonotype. CDR3 amino acids: CASVSTSPLGHYEQYF. The CDR3 DNA sequence: TGTGCCAGCGTTTCTACCAGCCCTCTCGGCCACTACGAGCAGTACTTC. V usage is TRBV28 and J usage is TRBJ2-7; D unclear. Germline values: CDR1 MDHEN, CDR2 SYDVKM. CDR3 length: 16 amino acids. Trimming stripped 8 bases from V and 3 bases from J, with 23 bases between.

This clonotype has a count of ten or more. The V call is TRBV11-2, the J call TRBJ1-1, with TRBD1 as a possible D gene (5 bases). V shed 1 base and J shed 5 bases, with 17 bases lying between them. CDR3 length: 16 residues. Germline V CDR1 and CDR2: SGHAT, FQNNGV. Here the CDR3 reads CASSLARGGPKTEAFF. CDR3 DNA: TGTGCCAGCAGCTTAGCGAGGGGAGGGCCAAAAACTGAAGCTTTCTTT. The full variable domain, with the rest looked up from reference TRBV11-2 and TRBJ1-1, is EAGVAQSPRYKIIEKRQSVAFWCNPISGHATLYWYQQILGQGPKLLIQFQNNGVVDDSQLPKDRFSAERLKGVDSTLKIQPAKLEDSAVYLCASSLARGGPKTEAFFGQGTRLTVV.

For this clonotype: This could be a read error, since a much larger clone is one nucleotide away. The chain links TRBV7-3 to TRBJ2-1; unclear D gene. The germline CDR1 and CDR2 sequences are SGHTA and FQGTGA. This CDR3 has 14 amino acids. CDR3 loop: CASSLNRGNDEQLF. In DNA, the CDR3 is TGTGCCAGCAGCTTAAACAGAGGAAATGATGAGCAGCTCTTC.

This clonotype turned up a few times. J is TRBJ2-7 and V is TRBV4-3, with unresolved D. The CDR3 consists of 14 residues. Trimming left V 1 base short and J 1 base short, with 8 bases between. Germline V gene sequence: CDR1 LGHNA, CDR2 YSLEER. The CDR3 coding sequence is TGCGCCAGCAGCCAAGTTGGGCAATCCTACGAGCAGTACTTC. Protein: CASSQVGQSYEQYF.

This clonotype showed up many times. CDR3 DNA: TGTGCCAGCAGCCGCCGGACTAGCGGGAGGGCCCGTGGGCAGTACTTC. Translated: CASSRRTSGRARGQYF. The V gene is TRBV3-1, the J gene TRBJ2-7, with 15 nucleotides matching TRBD2. This CDR3 region has 16 residues. CDR1 LGHDT and CDR2 YNNKEL come from the germline V gene (reference sequence). J was trimmed by 9 bases and V by 4 bases; bases with no gene match: 10.

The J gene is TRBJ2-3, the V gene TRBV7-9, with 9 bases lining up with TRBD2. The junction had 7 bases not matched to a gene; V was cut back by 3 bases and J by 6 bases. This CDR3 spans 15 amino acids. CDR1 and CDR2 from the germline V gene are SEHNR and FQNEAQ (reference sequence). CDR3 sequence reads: CASSFRTSDADTQYF. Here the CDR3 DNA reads TGTGCCAGCAGCTTCCGGACTAGCGACGCGGATACGCAGTATTTT.

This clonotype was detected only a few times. CDR3 residues: CASSIDGLATYEQYF. CDR3 DNA sequence: TGTGCCAGTAGTATAGATGGACTAGCGACCTACGAGCAGTACTTC. The chain couples TRBV19 to TRBJ2-7, with TRBD2 identical over 9 bases. The CDR3 runs 15 residues. Germline CDR1 and CDR2: LNHDA and SQIVND (reference sequence). The J segment lost 2 bases and the V segment lost 0 bases, leaving 2 bases of the junction unmatched. The complete variable domain, with remaining parts taken from reference TRBV19 and TRBJ2-7, reads DGGITQSPKYLFRKEGQNVTLSCEQNLNHDAMYWYRQDPGQGLRLIYYSQIVNDFQKGDIAEGYSVSREKKESFPLTVTSAQKNPTAFYLCASSIDGLATYEQYFGPGTRLTVT.

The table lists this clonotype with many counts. CDR3 sequence (DNA): TGTGCCAGCAGTTACTTTAATCGGGTCGGGAGATCTGGGTACGAGCAGTACTTC. Its protein product is CASSYFNRVGRSGYEQYF. The chain is built from TRBV6-9 and TRBJ2-7; D possibly corresponds to TRBD2 (6 bases). This CDR3 is built from 18 residues. V was clipped by 3 bases and J by 4 bases, with 25 bases between them. Germline-derived CDR1 and CDR2 are MNHGY and SVAAGI.

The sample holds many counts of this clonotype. This chain's CDR3 is CASEAQGGLTGELFF. DNA of the CDR3: TGTGCCAGCGAGGCACAGGGTGGGCTCACCGGGGAGCTGTTTTTT. The chain combines TRBV12-3 or TRBV12-4 with TRBJ2-2; TRBD1 might be the D (6 bases). The V gene lost 8 bases and the J gene lost 4 bases, with 17 bases spanning the gap. The CDR3 is made up of 15 amino acids.

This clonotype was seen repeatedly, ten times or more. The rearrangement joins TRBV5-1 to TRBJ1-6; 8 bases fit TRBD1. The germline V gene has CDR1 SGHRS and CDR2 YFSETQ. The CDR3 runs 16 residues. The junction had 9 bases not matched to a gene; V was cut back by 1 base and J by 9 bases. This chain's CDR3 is CASSLIPGTGSSPLHF. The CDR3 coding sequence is TGCGCCAGCAGCTTGATCCCCGGGACAGGTAGTTCACCCCTCCACTTT. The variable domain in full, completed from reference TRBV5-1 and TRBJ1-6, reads KAGVTQTPRYLIKTRGQQVTLSCSPISGHRSVSWYQQTPGQGLQFLFEYFSETQRNKGNFPGRFSGRQFSNSRSEMNVSTLELGDSALYLCASSLIPGTGSSPLHFGNGTRLTVT.

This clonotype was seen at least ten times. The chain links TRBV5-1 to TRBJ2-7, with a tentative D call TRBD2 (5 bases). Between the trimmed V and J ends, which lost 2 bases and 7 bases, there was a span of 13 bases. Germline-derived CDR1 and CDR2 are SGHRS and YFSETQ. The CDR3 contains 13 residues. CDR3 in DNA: TGCGCCAGCAGCTTTCTGGGCGGCGGGGAGCAGTACTTC. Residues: CASSFLGGGEQYF.

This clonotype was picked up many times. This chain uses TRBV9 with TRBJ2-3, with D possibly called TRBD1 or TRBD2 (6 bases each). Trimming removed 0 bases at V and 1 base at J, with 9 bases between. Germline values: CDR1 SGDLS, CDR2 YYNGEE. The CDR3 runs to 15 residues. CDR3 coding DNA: TGTGCCAGCAGCGTAGTGGGGGGCGGCACAGATACGCAGTATTTT. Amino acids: CASSVVGGGTDTQYF.

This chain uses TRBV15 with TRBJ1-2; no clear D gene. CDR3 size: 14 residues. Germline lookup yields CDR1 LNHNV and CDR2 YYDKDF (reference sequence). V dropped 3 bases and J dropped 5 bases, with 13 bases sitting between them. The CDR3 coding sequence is TGTGCCACCAGCAGTCCGGACCCCGGATATGGCTACACCTTC. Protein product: CATSSPDPGYGYTF. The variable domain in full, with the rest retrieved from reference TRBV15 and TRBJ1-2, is DAMVIQNPRYQVTQFGKPVTLSCSQTLNHNVMYWYQQKSSQAPKLLFHYYDKDFNNEADTPDNFQSRRPNTSFCFLDIRSPGLGDTAMYLCATSSPDPGYGYTFGSGTRLTVV.

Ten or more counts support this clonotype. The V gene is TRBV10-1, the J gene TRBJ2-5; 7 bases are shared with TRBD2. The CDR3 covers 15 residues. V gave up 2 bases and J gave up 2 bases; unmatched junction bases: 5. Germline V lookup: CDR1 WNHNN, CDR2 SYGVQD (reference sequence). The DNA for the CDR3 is TGCGCCAGCAGTGAGGGCCGAGCGGGACAAGAGACCCAGTACTTC. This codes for CASSEGRAGQETQYF.

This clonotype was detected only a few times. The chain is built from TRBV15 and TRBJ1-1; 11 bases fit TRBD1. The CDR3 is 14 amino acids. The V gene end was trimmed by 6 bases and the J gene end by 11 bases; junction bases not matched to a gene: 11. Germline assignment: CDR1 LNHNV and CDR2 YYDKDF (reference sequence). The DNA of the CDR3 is TGTGCCACCAGGCCCTCCGGACAGGGGGCTCTGGCTTTCTTT. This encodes CATRPSGQGALAFF.

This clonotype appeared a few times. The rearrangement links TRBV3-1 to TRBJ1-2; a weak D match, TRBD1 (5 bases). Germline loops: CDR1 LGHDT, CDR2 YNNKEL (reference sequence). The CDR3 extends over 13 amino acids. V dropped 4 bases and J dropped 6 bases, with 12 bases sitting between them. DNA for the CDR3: TGTGCCAGCAGCCCTTCCGGGACTGATGGCTACACCTTC. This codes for CASSPSGTDGYTF.

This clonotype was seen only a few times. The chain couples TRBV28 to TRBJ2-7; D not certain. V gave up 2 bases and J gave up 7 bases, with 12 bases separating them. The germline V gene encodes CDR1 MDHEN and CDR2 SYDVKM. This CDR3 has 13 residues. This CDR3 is CASSLAHRWEQYF. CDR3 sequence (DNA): TGTGCCAGCAGTTTAGCCCACCGGTGGGAGCAGTACTTC.

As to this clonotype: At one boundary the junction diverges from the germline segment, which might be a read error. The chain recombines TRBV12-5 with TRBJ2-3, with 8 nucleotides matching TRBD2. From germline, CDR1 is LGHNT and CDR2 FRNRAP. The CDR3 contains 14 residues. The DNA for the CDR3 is TGTGCTAGTGGTTTGGGGACTAGCAGAGATACGCAGTATTTT. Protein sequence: CASGLGTSRDTQYF.

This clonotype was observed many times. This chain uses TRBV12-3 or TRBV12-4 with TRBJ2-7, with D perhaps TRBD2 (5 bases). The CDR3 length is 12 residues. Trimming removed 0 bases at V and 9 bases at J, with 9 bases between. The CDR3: CASSLALSGQYF. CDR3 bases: TGTGCCAGCAGTTTAGCGCTAAGCGGGCAGTACTTC.

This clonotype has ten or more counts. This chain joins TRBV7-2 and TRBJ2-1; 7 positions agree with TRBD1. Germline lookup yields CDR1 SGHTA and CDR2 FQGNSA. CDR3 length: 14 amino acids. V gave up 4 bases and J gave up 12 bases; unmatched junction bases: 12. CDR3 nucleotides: TGTGCCAGCAGCTACCTCAACAGGGGCGAAGTGCAGTTCTTC. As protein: CASSYLNRGEVQFF.